The 9 T cell receptor beta chains listed next were all sequenced from one sample in a study of identical twins. TCRdb analysed the 5' RACE reads with MiXCR anew, one entry per CDR3 protein. Of about 890,000 distinct CDR3 sequences listed, 12% were seen once; the top ten hold around 1.5%. These data are also associated with another study on yellow fever vaccine responses in identical twins.

The source material was PBMCs. The receptors shown here come from a woman aged 18-29 years in good health.

Only a few counts were recorded for this clonotype. The chain combines TRBV28 with TRBJ2-3, with 8 bases that match TRBD2. The CDR3 spans 15 residues. J lost 9 bases, V lost 5 bases, and 13 bases had no gene match. Germline values: CDR1 MDHEN, CDR2 SYDVKM. This CDR3 is CASSQKTSGGKTQYF. Here the CDR3 DNA reads TGTGCCAGCAGTCAAAAAACTAGCGGTGGGAAGACGCAGTATTTT. The full variable domain, completed using reference TRBV28 and TRBJ2-3, is DVKVTQSSRYLVKRTGEKVFLECVQDMDHENMFWYRQDPGLGLRLIYFSYDVKMKEKGDIPEGYSVSREKKERFSLILESASTNQTSMYLCASSQKTSGGKTQYFGPGTRLTVL.

There are many counts of this clonotype. The chain is built from TRBV12-3 or TRBV12-4 and TRBJ2-5; 7 bases are shared with TRBD2. Trimming at V came to 8 bases and at J to 5 bases, leaving 5 bases not matched to a gene. The CDR3 is made up of 12 amino acids. The CDR3 here is CASGSGGETQYF. CDR3 bases: TGTGCCAGCGGCTCCGGGGGGGAGACCCAGTACTTC.

This clonotype was seen ten or more times. The chain has TRBV20-1 and TRBJ1-2; D is unclear. The germline CDR1 and CDR2 sequences are DFQATT and SNEGSKA (reference sequence). This CDR3 region has 11 residues. V was cut by 5 bases and J by 2 bases, with 6 bases left in between. The CDR3, as DNA: TGCAGTGCTCCGGACAACTATGGCTACACCTTC. Protein: CSAPDNYGYTF.

The V gene is TRBV7-3, the J gene TRBJ1-1; a possible D gene is TRBD1 (6 bases). Looked up from germline, CDR1 is SGHTA and CDR2 is FQGTGA. The CDR3 has 17 amino acids. Between the trimmed V and J ends, which lost 2 bases and 1 base, there was a span of 17 bases. The CDR3 loop reads CASSLSTPGHQNTEAFF. CDR3 coding DNA: TGTGCCAGCAGCTTATCTACGCCGGGACACCAGAACACTGAAGCTTTCTTT.

This clonotype was observed a handful of times. A clone one base away is much larger, so this may be a read error. V gene TRBV7-9 combines with J gene TRBJ2-2; 9 bases map to TRBD2. Germline CDR1 reads SEHNR; CDR2 reads FQNEAQ (reference sequence). V was clipped by 1 base and J by 3 bases; unmatched bases: 0. The CDR3 has 15 residues. The CDR3 reads CASSLGGGDTGELFF. In DNA form, the CDR3 reads TGTGCCAGCAGCTTAGGCGGGGGGGACACCGGGGAGCTGTTTTTT.

This clonotype was seen ten or more times. An end of the junction does not agree with germline; a read error may underlie this. The chain recombines TRBV6-5 with TRBJ1-2; 7 bases agree with TRBD1. CDR1 and CDR2 from the germline V gene are MNHEY and SVGAGI. The CDR3 contains 12 residues. The CDR3 spells CASSYTLDRETF. In DNA, the CDR3 is TGTGCCAGCAGTTACACCCTCGACAGGGAAACGTTC.

This clonotype was found once. In DNA, the CDR3 is TGTGCCAGCTCACCGTTCGCACTAGCAGGGGAAGCAGATACGCAGTATTTT. It translates to CASSPFALAGEADTQYF. The genes are TRBV18 and TRBJ2-3; the D gene could be TRBD1 or TRBD2 (6 bases each). The germline V gene encodes CDR1 KGHSH and CDR2 LQKENI. This CDR3 has 17 amino acids. V was cut by 3 bases and J by 4 bases, with 20 bases left in between.

The chain recombines TRBV4-2 with TRBJ1-2; TRBD1 agrees at 7 bases. The CDR3 loop spans 15 amino acids. Trimming at V came to 1 base and at J to 2 bases, leaving 4 bases not matched to a gene. Germline-derived CDR1 and CDR2 are LGHNA and YNFKEQ. The CDR3 spells CASSQGGRGNYGYTF. In DNA form, the CDR3 reads TGTGCCAGCAGCCAAGGAGGCAGGGGGAACTATGGCTACACCTTC.

This clonotype was counted a few times. In DNA form, the CDR3 reads TGTGCCAGCAGCTCTGCGGAGAGCACAGATACGCAGTATTTT. Its protein product is CASSSAESTDTQYF. The rearrangement joins TRBV7-9 to TRBJ2-3; D is undetermined. The germline V gene encodes CDR1 SEHNR and CDR2 FQNEAQ (reference sequence). The germline V and J ends were trimmed by 4 bases and 0 bases, with 8 bases remaining between them. CDR3 length: 14 residues. The variable domain in full, completed from reference TRBV7-9 and TRBJ2-3, reads DTGVSQNPRHKITKRGQNVTFRCDPISEHNRLYWYRQTLGQGPEFLTYFQNEAQLEKSRLLSDRFSAERPKGSFSTLEIQRTEQGDSAMYLCASSSAESTDTQYFGPGTRLTVL.